The 32 T cell receptor beta chains given below trace back to one sample, sequenced in a study of OX40 agonist ivuxolimab in advanced cancers. Clones were sequenced by immunoSEQ multiplex PCR, and TCRdb holds only the in-frame ones, with some missing. The sample lists about 77,000 clones; more than 80% were seen once. Sequenced material: CD4+ or CD8+ T cells sorted from blood, taken in a trial of the OX40 agonist ivuxolimab. Receptors were obtained from an adult with an advanced solid tumor such as melanoma, head and neck, liver or kidney cancer.

V and J are TRBV19 and TRBJ1-3; 9 bases line up with TRBD1. Losses at the gene ends were 6 bases for V and 9 bases for J; bases not matched to a gene: 9. The CDR3 runs to 14 residues. The germline V gene has CDR1 LNHDA and CDR2 SQIVND (reference sequence). This CDR3 reads CASRRTGEGTTIYF. The DNA for the CDR3 is TGTGCCAGTAGACGGACAGGGGAAGGCACCACCATATATTTT. Based on the CDR3 plus reference TRBV19 and TRBJ1-3, the full variable domain is DGGITQSPKYLFRKEGQNVTLSCEQNLNHDAMYWYRQDPGQGLRLIYYSQIVNDFQKGDIAEGYSVSREKKESFPLTVTSAQKNPTAFYLCASRRTGEGTTIYFGEGSWLTVV.

This clone occurred a few times. The chain is built from TRBV5-1 and TRBJ1-1; D unresolved. Trimming cost V 0 bases and J 7 bases, with 10 bases left between them. Germline V gives CDR1 SGHRS, CDR2 YFSETQ. The CDR3 loop spans 13 amino acids. CDR3 amino acids: CASSLDSWGEAFF. In DNA, the CDR3 is TGCGCCAGCAGCTTGGACAGCTGGGGTGAAGCTTTCTTT. Drawing the rest from reference TRBV5-1 and TRBJ1-1, the complete variable domain is KAGVTQTPRYLIKTRGQQVTLSCSPISGHRSVSWYQQTPGQGLQFLFEYFSETQRNKGNFPGRFSGRQFSNSRSEMNVSTLELGDSALYLCASSLDSWGEAFFGQGTRLTVV.

The J gene is TRBJ2-1, the V gene TRBV5-1, with 8 bases identical to TRBD2. From germline, CDR1 is SGHRS and CDR2 YFSETQ. V lost 4 bases to trimming and J lost 9 bases; unmatched junction nucleotides: 12. The CDR3 extends over 15 amino acids. The DNA for the CDR3 is TGCGCCAGCAGCGTGGACGGGGGGGCCTTCGGTGAGCAGTTCTTC. Translated, it gives CASSVDGGAFGEQFF.

This clone was counted only a few times. The CDR3 region is CSAELLEVAFF. CDR3 DNA: TGCAGTGCCGAACTGCTGGAGGTAGCTTTCTTT. The chain uses TRBV20-1 and TRBJ1-1; D gene ambiguous. From germline, CDR1 is DFQATT and CDR2 SNEGSKA (reference sequence). Trimming pared 6 bases from V and 10 bases from J, leaving 15 bases between. This CDR3 has 11 residues.

This chain links TRBV9 with TRBJ2-2; 14 bases line up with TRBD2. The germline gives CDR1 SGDLS, CDR2 YYNGEE. J lost 12 bases, V lost 0 bases, and 4 bases had no gene match. The CDR3 is 15 amino acids. The CDR3 DNA sequence: TGTGCCAGCAGCGTAGGACTAGCGGGGGGGCTGCAGCTGTTTTTT. Protein: CASSVGLAGGLQLFF.

The rearrangement links TRBV20-1 to TRBJ2-5, with no clear D. Per germline, CDR1 DFQATT and CDR2 SNEGSKA (reference sequence). V was cut by 3 bases and J by 4 bases, with 6 bases left in between. The CDR3 loop spans 11 amino acids. As DNA, the CDR3 is TGCAGTGCTAGGATGATAGAGACCCAGTACTTC. It codes for CSARMIETQYF.

The V gene is TRBV19, the J gene TRBJ2-7, with D possibly called TRBD1 or TRBD2 (5 bases each). The ends were cut back, 7 bases at V and 1 base at J, with 8 bases in the middle. The CDR3 is made up of 12 amino acids. The germline V gene encodes CDR1 LNHDA and CDR2 SQIVND (reference sequence). CDR3 sequence: CASMGESYEQYF. The CDR3, as DNA: TGTGCCAGTATGGGGGAATCCTACGAGCAGTACTTC.

The chain is built from TRBV4-1 and TRBJ2-1; 11 positions agree with TRBD2. J lost 2 bases, V lost 5 bases, and 8 bases had no gene match. Germline assignment: CDR1 MGHRA and CDR2 YSYEKL. The CDR3 has 17 amino acids. In nucleotides, the CDR3 is TGCGCCAGCAGCGCCCCTTTGACTAGCGGGACCTACAATGAGCAGTTCTTC. This translates into CASSAPLTSGTYNEQFF.

J is TRBJ2-7 and V is TRBV5-8, with D perhaps assigned TRBD1 or TRBD2 (5 bases each). V was cut by 4 bases and J by 3 bases, with 17 bases left in between. The CDR3 length is 15 residues. In germline, CDR1 is SGHTS, CDR2 YDEGEE. The CDR3 coding sequence is TGTGCCAGCAGCCGCAACGGGGACCAGGGCTACGAGCAGTACTTC. Translated, it gives CASSRNGDQGYEQYF.

This chain joins TRBV19 and TRBJ2-7; the match to TRBD1 covers 7 bases. V lost 5 bases and J lost 4; bases outside the gene matches: 5. Germline V CDR1 and CDR2: LNHDA, SQIVND (reference sequence). The CDR3 contains 13 residues. The CDR3 DNA is TGTGCCAGTAGTGAACAGGGGTGGTACGAGCAGTACTTC. It is translated as CASSEQGWYEQYF.

DNA for the CDR3: TGTGCCAGCAGCCCCGAGGGGCTAGTTCGCCACGAGCAGTACTTC. This translates into CASSPEGLVRHEQYF. The chain joins TRBV5-4 to TRBJ2-7; D may correspond to TRBD1 or TRBD2 (5 bases each). Germline V gene sequence: CDR1 SGHNT, CDR2 YYREEE (reference sequence). V was trimmed by 4 bases and J by 5 bases, leaving 19 bases between them. The CDR3 is 15 residues long.

This sequence joins TRBV14 and TRBJ1-4, with D possibly matching TRBD1 (6 bases). CDR3 length: 14 residues. From germline, CDR1 is SGHDN and CDR2 FVKESK. Trimming took off 6 bases at V and 8 bases at J, with 16 bases between the two ends. The CDR3 DNA reads TGTGCCAGCAGTACAGGGCATGGGGGAGAAAAACTGTTTTTT. This encodes CASSTGHGGEKLFF.

This rearrangement joins TRBV7-3 to TRBJ2-3; possibly TRBD2 for D (6 bases). The V gene lost 0 bases and the J gene lost 5 bases, with 9 bases spanning the gap. Germline values: CDR1 SGHTA, CDR2 FQGTGA. There are 14 residues in the CDR3. CDR3 DNA sequence: TGTGCCAGCAGCTTAACTTCCGGGAGAGATACGCAGTATTTT. The encoded protein is CASSLTSGRDTQYF.

The V and J genes are TRBV11-2 and TRBJ1-2, with D possibly TRBD1 on 5 matching bases. Germline CDR1 and CDR2: SGHAT and FQNNGV. V lost 1 base and J lost 8, with 17 bases in between. CDR3 length equals 15 residues. CDR3 in DNA: TGTGCCAGCAGCTTAGCCTCCGGGGAGGGACGCGGCTACACCTTC. Amino acids: CASSLASGEGRGYTF.

DNA of the CDR3: TGTGCCAGCAGTAGGTCTCAGGTAATGAACACTGAAGCTTTCTTT. This sequence encodes CASSRSQVMNTEAFF. The chain is built from TRBV27 and TRBJ1-1; D is undetermined. The V gene lost 5 bases and the J gene lost 0 bases, with 13 bases spanning the gap. Germline CDR1 is MNHEY and CDR2 is SMNVEV (reference sequence). The CDR3 sequence is 15 residues long.

The V and J genes are TRBV10-3 and TRBJ1-2; perhaps TRBD1 as D (6 bases). In germline, CDR1 is ENHRY, CDR2 SYGVKD. V was clipped by 0 bases and J by 2 bases, with 16 bases between them. The CDR3 is made up of 17 amino acids. CDR3 in DNA: TGTGCCATCAGTGAGTCCCCCCTAAGGCAGGGGAACTATGGCTACACCTTC. Translation: CAISESPLRQGNYGYTF.

The chain employs TRBV19 and TRBJ1-1; D is perhaps TRBD1 (6 bases). V was clipped by 4 bases and J by 0 bases, with 12 bases between them. CDR1 and CDR2 from the germline V gene are LNHDA and SQIVND (reference sequence). The CDR3 loop spans 15 amino acids. CDR3: CASSTHRVMNTEAFF. The CDR3 region has the DNA TGTGCCAGTAGTACCCACAGGGTCATGAACACTGAAGCTTTCTTT.

The rearrangement uses TRBV29-1 and TRBJ2-3; D may be TRBD1 (6 bases). This CDR3 has 13 amino acids. Trimming pared 5 bases from V and 5 bases from J, leaving 14 bases between. Per the germline V gene, CDR1 is SQVTM and CDR2 is ANQGSEA. The CDR3 DNA reads as TGCAGCGTTAAAACAGGGATCAGAGATACGCAGTATTTT. As protein: CSVKTGIRDTQYF.

The V call is TRBV2, the J call TRBJ2-7; 7 nucleotides match TRBD2. Germline V gene data show CDR1 as SNHLY and CDR2 as FYNNEI. The CDR3 is 15 amino acids. V shed 6 bases and J 0 bases; nucleotides not matched to a gene: 8. The CDR3 region has the DNA TGTGCCAGCAGGTGGGAGGGAAAGAACTCCTACGAGCAGTACTTC. Amino acid sequence: CASRWEGKNSYEQYF. The full variable domain, in which reference TRBV2 and TRBJ2-7 provide the parts outside the CDR3, is EPEVTQTPSHQVTQMGQEVILRCVPISNHLYFYWYRQILGQKVEFLVSFYNNEISEKSEIFDDQFSVERPDGSNFTLKIRSTKLEDSAMYFCASRWEGKNSYEQYFGPGTRLTVT.

This clone was seen only once. The CDR3 DNA reads TGCGCCAGCAGCTTTTCCGGTGGCTCTGGAAACACCATATATTTT. This sequence encodes CASSFSGGSGNTIYF. The rearrangement uses TRBV5-1 and TRBJ1-3, with D unresolved. Trimming removed 2 bases at V and 0 bases at J, with 9 bases between. In germline, CDR1 is SGHRS, CDR2 YFSETQ. The CDR3 has 15 amino acids.

This clone showed up just a few times. The chain carries TRBV11-3 and TRBJ2-1, with TRBD2 identical over 8 bases. The germline V gene encodes CDR1 SGHNT and CDR2 YENEEA. With V trimmed by 5 bases and J by 0 bases, 12 bases remained unmatched. The CDR3 loop spans 18 amino acids. CDR3 amino acids: CASSPGGAGPSSYNEQFF. The DNA for the CDR3 is TGTGCCAGCAGCCCCGGGGGGGCAGGACCAAGCTCCTACAATGAGCAGTTCTTC.

This clone showed up just a few times. The CDR3 protein is CASSGGDPDTQYF. CDR3 nucleotides: TGTGCCAGCAGCGGGGGGGATCCAGATACGCAGTATTTT. This chain joins TRBV9 and TRBJ2-3; maybe TRBD2 (6 bases). V was pared by 3 bases and J by 4 bases, with 9 bases between. CDR1 is SGDLS, CDR2 YYNGEE, per germline. This CDR3 has 13 residues.

CDR3: CASSQDTSGILRRGEQFF. The CDR3 nucleotides read TGTGCCAGCAGCCAAGATACTAGCGGGATATTGCGGCGGGGTGAGCAGTTCTTC. The rearrangement links TRBV14 to TRBJ2-1, with 10 bases lining up with TRBD2. Per the germline V gene, CDR1 is SGHDN and CDR2 is FVKESK. The CDR3 loop spans 18 amino acids. V gave up 0 bases and J gave up 9 bases; unmatched junction bases: 14.

The CDR3 nucleotides are TGTGCCTGGAGTAAAACATACAATCAGCCCCAGCATTTT. It encodes CAWSKTYNQPQHF. This chain joins TRBV30 and TRBJ1-5, with unresolved D. In germline, CDR1 is GTSNPN, CDR2 SVGIG (reference sequence). This CDR3 is 13 amino acids long. Trimming removed 2 bases at V and 3 bases at J, with 8 bases between.

This rearrangement joins TRBV28 to TRBJ1-4; no reliable D call. Trimming shortened V by 6 bases and J by 5 bases, and 16 bases separated the two germline ends. There are 15 residues in the CDR3. The germline V gene encodes CDR1 MDHEN and CDR2 SYDVKM. CDR3 nucleotide sequence: TGTGCCAGCAGCCCCTCCGGGTTCCTAAATGAAAAACTGTTTTTT. It encodes CASSPSGFLNEKLFF.

This chain links TRBV15 with TRBJ2-3; D unclear. The V and J ends lost 0 bases and 2 bases respectively, with 9 bases between them. Germline V gene lookup returns CDR1 LNHNV and CDR2 YYDKDF (reference sequence). The CDR3 is 15 amino acids. The DNA of the CDR3 is TGTGCCACCAGCAGAGAGAGACTCCCCACAGATACGCAGTATTTT. Its protein product is CATSRERLPTDTQYF.

The V and J genes are TRBV5-1 and TRBJ1-6; 9 nucleotides agree with TRBD1. The CDR3 has 15 amino acids. Germline values: CDR1 SGHRS, CDR2 YFSETQ. V was pared by 2 bases and J by 7 bases, with 4 bases of the junction left unmatched. CDR3 residues: CASSFGQGYNSPLHF. In nucleotides, the CDR3 is TGCGCCAGCAGCTTCGGACAGGGGTACAATTCACCCCTCCACTTT.

The chain couples TRBV19 to TRBJ2-5, with TRBD1 matching over 7 bases. The CDR3 is 13 residues long. Per the germline V gene, CDR1 is LNHDA and CDR2 is SQIVND (reference sequence). J was trimmed by 5 bases and V by 5 bases; bases with no gene match: 5. CDR3 DNA sequence: TGTGCCAGTAGTGACAGGGCGGCGGAGACCCAGTACTTC. It yields the protein CASSDRAAETQYF.

The chain uses TRBV29-1 and TRBJ2-1; D uncertain. Germline CDR1 reads SQVTM; CDR2 reads ANQGSEA. CDR3 length: 12 amino acids. V lost 6 bases and J lost 7, with 13 bases in between. In DNA form, the CDR3 reads TGCAGCGTCCGGATCATACGTAATGAGCAGTTCTTC. It specifies CSVRIIRNEQFF.

This chain joins TRBV19 and TRBJ2-3, with TRBD2 matching over 9 bases. This CDR3 spans 16 amino acids. Trimming removed 3 bases from V and 0 bases from J; junction bases left unmatched: 4. In germline, CDR1 is LNHDA, CDR2 SQIVND (reference sequence). In nucleotides, the CDR3 is TGTGCCAGTAGTATCGGACTAGCGCGTAGCACAGATACGCAGTATTTT. This encodes CASSIGLARSTDTQYF. Full variable domain (remainder filled in from reference TRBV19 and TRBJ2-3): DGGITQSPKYLFRKEGQNVTLSCEQNLNHDAMYWYRQDPGQGLRLIYYSQIVNDFQKGDIAEGYSVSREKKESFPLTVTSAQKNPTAFYLCASSIGLARSTDTQYFGPGTRLTVL.

The genes are TRBV11-1 and TRBJ1-2, with no clear D. The V end was cut by 1 base, the J end by 0 bases, with 6 bases between. This CDR3 has 14 residues. Germline loops: CDR1 SGHAT, CDR2 FQDESV (reference sequence). CDR3 sequence: CASSLDPTNYGYTF. The CDR3 DNA reads as TGTGCCAGCAGCTTAGATCCGACTAACTATGGCTACACCTTC.

A note on this clone: This sample also contains other DNA sequences that code for the same CDR3. The J gene is TRBJ1-1, the V gene TRBV5-4; the D is unclear. Per the germline V gene, CDR1 is SGHNT and CDR2 is YYREEE (reference sequence). CDR3 size: 13 residues. V was shortened by 0 bases and J by 0 bases, with 3 bases between the two germline ends. The CDR3 here is CASSLEVNTEAFF. The CDR3 nucleotides are TGTGCCAGCAGCTTGGAGGTGAACACTGAAGCTTTCTTT.